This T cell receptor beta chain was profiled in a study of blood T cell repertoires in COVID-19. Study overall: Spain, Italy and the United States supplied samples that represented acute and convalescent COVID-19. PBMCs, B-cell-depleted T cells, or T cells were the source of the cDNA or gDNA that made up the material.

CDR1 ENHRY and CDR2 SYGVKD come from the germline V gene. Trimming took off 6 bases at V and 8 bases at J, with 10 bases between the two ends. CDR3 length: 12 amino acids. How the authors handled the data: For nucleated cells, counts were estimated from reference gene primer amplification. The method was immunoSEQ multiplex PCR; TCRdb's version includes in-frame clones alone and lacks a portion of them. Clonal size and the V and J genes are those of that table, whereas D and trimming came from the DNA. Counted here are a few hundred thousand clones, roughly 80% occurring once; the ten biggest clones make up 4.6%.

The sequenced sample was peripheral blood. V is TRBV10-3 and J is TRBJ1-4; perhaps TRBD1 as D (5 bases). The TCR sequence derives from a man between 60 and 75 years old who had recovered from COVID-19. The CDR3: CAISRVGEKLFF. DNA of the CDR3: TGTGCCATCAGCAGGGTAGGGGAAAAACTGTTTTTT.